What follows describes a single T cell receptor beta chain. What it binds is not known. Total RNA amounts of at least 6 micrograms were extracted per sample. Primed by a sample-barcoded 5' primer and a J-beta primer mix, a second PCR proceeded for 7 to 11 cycles. Through a template-switch adaptor with 12 random nucleotides, each cDNA molecule received a tag. Each CDR3 protein gets one entry after TCRdb re-called the 5' RACE reads with MiXCR. This table has about 590,000 distinct CDR3 sequences, about 30% appearing once. This entry comes from a study of blood T cells in healthy people across ages. Turning to the study itself: Per two T cells, template switching captured roughly one barcoded beta molecule. The study, taken as a whole, reports: A roughly linear fall in TCR beta diversity per million T cells was seen with increasing age.

Germline V CDR1 and CDR2: SGHRS, YFSETQ. The CDR3 spans 13 residues. The chain employs TRBV5-1 and TRBJ2-4; possibly TRBD1 for D (6 bases). The DNA end is a closer match to TRBJ2-7, so the J assignment may be wrong. The sample comprised blood. The sequence came from a woman older than 75 in good health. CDR3 sequence (DNA): TGCGCCAGTAAACAGGGAAGCGGCCTCGAGCAGTACTTC. This gives the protein CASKQGSGLEQYF.